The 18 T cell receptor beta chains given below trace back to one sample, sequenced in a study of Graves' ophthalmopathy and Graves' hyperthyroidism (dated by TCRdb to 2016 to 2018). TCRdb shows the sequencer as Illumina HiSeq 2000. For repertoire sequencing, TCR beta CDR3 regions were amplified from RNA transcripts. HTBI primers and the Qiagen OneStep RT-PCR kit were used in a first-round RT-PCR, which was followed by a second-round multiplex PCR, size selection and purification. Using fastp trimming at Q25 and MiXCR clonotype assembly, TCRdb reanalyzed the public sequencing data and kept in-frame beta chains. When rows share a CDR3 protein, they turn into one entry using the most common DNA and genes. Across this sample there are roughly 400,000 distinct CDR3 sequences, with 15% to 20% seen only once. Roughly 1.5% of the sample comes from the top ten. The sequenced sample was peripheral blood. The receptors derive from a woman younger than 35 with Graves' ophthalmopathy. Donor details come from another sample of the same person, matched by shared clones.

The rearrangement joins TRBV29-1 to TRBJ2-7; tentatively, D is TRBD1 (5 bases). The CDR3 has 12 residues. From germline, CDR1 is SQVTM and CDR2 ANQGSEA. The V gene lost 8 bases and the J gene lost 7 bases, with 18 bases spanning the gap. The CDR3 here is CSQQIPREEQYF. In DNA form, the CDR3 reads TGCAGCCAACAGATCCCCAGGGAAGAGCAGTACTTC.

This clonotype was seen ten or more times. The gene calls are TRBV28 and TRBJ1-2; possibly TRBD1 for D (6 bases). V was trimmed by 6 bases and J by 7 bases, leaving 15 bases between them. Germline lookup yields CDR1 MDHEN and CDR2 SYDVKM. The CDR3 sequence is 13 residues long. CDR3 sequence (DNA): TGTGCCAGCAGACAAACAGGGTTTAGTGGCTACACCTTC. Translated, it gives CASRQTGFSGYTF.

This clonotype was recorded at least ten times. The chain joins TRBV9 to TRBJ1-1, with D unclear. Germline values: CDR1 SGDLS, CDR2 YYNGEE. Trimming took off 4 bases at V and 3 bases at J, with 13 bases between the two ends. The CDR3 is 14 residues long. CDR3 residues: CASSPTGRYTEAFF. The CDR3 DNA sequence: TGTGCCAGCAGCCCTACGGGCCGCTACACTGAAGCTTTCTTT.

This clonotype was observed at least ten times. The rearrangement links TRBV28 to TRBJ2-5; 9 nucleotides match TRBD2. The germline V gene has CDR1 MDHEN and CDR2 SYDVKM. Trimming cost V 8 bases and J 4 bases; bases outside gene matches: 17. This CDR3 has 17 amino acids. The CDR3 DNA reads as TGTGCCAGCGGCCAGCCCCGCGGGCGGGGGGGCCGAGAGACCCAGTACTTC. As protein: CASGQPRGRGGRETQYF.

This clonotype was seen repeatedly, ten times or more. The CDR3 region is CASSLKGPYEQYF. For the CDR3, the DNA is TGTGCCAGCAGCTTGAAGGGGCCCTACGAGCAGTACTTC. J is TRBJ2-7 and V is TRBV5-5; TRBD1 is a possible D gene (5 bases). The CDR3 is made up of 13 amino acids. Trimming pared 1 base from V and 2 bases from J, leaving 7 bases between. Germline assignment: CDR1 SGHKS and CDR2 YYEKEE (reference sequence). The whole variable domain, filled in from reference TRBV5-5 and TRBJ2-7, reads DAGVTQSPTHLIKTRGQQVTLRCSPISGHKSVSWYQQVLGQGPQFIFQYYEKEERGRGNFPDRFSARQFPNYSSELNVNALLLGDSALYLCASSLKGPYEQYFGPGTRLTVT.

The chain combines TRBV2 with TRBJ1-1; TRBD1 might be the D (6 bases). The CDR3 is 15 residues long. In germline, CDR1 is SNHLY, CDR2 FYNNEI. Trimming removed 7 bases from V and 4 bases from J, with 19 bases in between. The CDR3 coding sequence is TGTGCCAGCACCACAAGCGGGGGGCTGGGCACTGAAGCTTTCTTT. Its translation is CASTTSGGLGTEAFF.

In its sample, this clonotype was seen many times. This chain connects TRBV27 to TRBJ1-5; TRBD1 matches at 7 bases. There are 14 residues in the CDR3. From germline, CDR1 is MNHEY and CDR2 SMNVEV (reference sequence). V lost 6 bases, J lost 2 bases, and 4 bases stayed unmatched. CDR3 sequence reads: CASSRGGGNQPQHF. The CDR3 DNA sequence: TGTGCCAGCAGCCGAGGGGGCGGCAATCAGCCCCAGCATTTT.

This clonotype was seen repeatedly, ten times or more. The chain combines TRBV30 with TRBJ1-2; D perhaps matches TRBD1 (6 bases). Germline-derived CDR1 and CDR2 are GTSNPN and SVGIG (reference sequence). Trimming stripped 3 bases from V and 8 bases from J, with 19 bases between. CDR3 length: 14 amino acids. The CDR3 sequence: CAWRSLGGAKGYTF. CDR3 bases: TGTGCCTGGAGGTCATTGGGGGGGGCAAAGGGCTACACCTTC. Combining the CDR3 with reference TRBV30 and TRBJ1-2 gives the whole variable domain SQTIHQWPATLVQPVGSPLSLECTVEGTSNPNLYWYRQAAGRGLQLLFYSVGIGQISSEVPQNLSASRPQDRQFILSSKKLLLSDSGFYLCAWRSLGGAKGYTFGSGTRLTVV.

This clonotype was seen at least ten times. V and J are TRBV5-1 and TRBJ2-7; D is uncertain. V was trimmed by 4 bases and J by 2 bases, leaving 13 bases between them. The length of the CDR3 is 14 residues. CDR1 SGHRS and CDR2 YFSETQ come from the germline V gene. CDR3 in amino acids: CASSVSSLAYEQYF. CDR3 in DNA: TGCGCCAGCAGCGTCTCCTCCCTAGCCTACGAGCAGTACTTC.

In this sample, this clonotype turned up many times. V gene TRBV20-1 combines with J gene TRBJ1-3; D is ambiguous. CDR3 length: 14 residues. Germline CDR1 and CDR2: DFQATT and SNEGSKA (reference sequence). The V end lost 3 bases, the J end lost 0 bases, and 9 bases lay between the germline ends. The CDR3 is CSASPDFSGNTIYF. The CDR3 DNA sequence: TGCAGTGCTAGCCCGGACTTCTCTGGAAACACCATATATTTT.

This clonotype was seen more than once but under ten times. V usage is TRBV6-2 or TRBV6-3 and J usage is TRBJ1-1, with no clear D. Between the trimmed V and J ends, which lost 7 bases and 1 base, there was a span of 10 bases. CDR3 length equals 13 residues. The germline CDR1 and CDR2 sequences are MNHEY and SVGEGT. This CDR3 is CASTVVQNTEAFF. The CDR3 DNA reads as TGTGCCAGCACCGTAGTCCAGAACACTGAAGCTTTCTTT.

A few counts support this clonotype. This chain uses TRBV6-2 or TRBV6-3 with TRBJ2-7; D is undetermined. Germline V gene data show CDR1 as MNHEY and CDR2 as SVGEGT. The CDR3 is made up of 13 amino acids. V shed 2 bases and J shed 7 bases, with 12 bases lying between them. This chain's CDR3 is CASSYGNPLEQYF. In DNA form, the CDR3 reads TGTGCCAGCAGTTACGGAAACCCCCTAGAGCAGTACTTC.

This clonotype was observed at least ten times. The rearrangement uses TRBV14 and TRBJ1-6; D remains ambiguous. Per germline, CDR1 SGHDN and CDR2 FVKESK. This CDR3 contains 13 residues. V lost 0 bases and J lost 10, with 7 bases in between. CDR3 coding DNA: TGTGCCAGCAGCCAAGAATTGTGGTCACCCCTCCACTTT. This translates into CASSQELWSPLHF.

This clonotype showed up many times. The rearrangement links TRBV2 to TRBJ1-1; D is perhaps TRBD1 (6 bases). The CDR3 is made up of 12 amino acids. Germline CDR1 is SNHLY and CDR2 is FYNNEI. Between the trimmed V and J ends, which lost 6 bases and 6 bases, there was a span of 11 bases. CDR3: CASSYRDPEAFF. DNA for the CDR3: TGTGCCAGCAGCTACAGGGATCCTGAAGCTTTCTTT.

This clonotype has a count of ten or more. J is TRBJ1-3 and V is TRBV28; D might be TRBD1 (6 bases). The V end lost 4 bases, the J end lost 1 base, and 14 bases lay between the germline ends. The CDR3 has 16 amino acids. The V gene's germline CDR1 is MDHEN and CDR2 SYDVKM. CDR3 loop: CASSSGGASSGNTIYF. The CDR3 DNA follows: TGTGCCAGCAGTTCGGGGGGCGCTAGTTCTGGAAACACCATATATTTT.

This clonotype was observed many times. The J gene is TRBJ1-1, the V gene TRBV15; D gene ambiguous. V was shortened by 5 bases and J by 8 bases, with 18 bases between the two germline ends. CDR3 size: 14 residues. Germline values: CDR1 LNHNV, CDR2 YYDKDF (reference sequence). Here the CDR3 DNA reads TGTGCCACCAGCTTTACGATGGGAGGGTCGGAAGCTTTCTTT. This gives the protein CATSFTMGGSEAFF. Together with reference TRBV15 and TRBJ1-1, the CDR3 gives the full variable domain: DAMVIQNPRYQVTQFGKPVTLSCSQTLNHNVMYWYQQKSSQAPKLLFHYYDKDFNNEADTPDNFQSRRPNTSFCFLDIRSPGLGDTAMYLCATSFTMGGSEAFFGQGTRLTVV.

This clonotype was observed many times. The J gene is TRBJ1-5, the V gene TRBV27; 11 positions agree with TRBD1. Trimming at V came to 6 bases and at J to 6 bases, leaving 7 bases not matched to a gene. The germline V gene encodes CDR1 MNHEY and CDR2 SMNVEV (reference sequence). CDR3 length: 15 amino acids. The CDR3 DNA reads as TGTGCCAGCAGAATGGGACAGGGGGGGGGTCAGCCCCAGCATTTT. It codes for CASRMGQGGGQPQHF.

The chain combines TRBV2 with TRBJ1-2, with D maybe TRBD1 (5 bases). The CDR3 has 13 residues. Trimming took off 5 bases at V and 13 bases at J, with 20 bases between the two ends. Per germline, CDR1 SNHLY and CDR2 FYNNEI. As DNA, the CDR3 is TGTGCCAGCAGTACTCCGGGACCCGCGGCAATCACCTTC. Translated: CASSTPGPAAITF.